A single sample gave rise to the 10 T cell receptor beta chains below, sequenced in a study of blood T cells in healthy people across ages. A second roughly 7 to 12 cycle PCR used barcoded and J-beta primers. In TCRdb, the 5' RACE reads were re-called with MiXCR into one record per CDR3 protein. The repertoire has 900,000 to 950,000 distinct CDR3 sequences, just under 30% of them found once; the top ten carry roughly 10%. These same records also appear under a second study, on T cells of mothers and their children.

The sequencing sample was made of blood. The source is a middle-aged woman in good health.

The chain carries TRBV6-2 or TRBV6-3 and TRBJ1-4; no clear D gene. Trimming stripped 7 bases from V and 0 bases from J, with 12 bases between. This CDR3 contains 15 residues. Germline CDR1 MNHEY, CDR2 SVGEGT. As DNA, the CDR3 is TGTGCCAGCAACTCAGCAGGTGCAACTAATGAAAAACTGTTTTTT. Amino acids: CASNSAGATNEKLFF.

This clonotype was counted between two and nine times. This chain connects TRBV15 to TRBJ1-1; no reliable D call. V lost 1 base, J lost 0 bases, and 9 bases lay in between. CDR1 is LNHNV and CDR2 is YYDKDF in the germline V gene (reference sequence). The CDR3 loop spans 15 amino acids. The CDR3 DNA reads TGTGCCACCAGCAGAGCTAACAGATTGAACACTGAAGCTTTCTTT. Translated: CATSRANRLNTEAFF.

Here the CDR3 DNA reads TGTGCCAGCAGCTTAGTGAGGGAGAATGAGCAGTTCTTC. Its translation is CASSLVRENEQFF. The chain carries TRBV7-2 and TRBJ2-1; possibly TRBD2 for D (5 bases). This CDR3 is built from 13 residues. V was shortened by 1 base and J by 7 bases, with 8 bases between the two germline ends. From germline, CDR1 is SGHTA and CDR2 FQGNSA.

This clonotype has more than one count but fewer than ten. CDR3 protein: CASSTSGTTGSEQFF. The CDR3 nucleotides are TGTGCCAGCAGCACCTCCGGGACTACGGGGAGTGAGCAGTTCTTC. The chain has TRBV11-3 and TRBJ2-1; 7 nucleotides line up with TRBD2. Germline V lookup: CDR1 SGHNT, CDR2 YENEEA. This CDR3 has 15 amino acids. The V gene end was trimmed by 5 bases and the J gene end by 9 bases; junction bases not matched to a gene: 13.

The chain is built from TRBV6-2 or TRBV6-3 and TRBJ1-5; tentatively, D is TRBD1 (5 bases). Between the trimmed V and J ends, which lost 5 bases and 6 bases, there was a span of 8 bases. The CDR3 loop spans 12 amino acids. CDR1 and CDR2 (germline): MNHEY, SVGEGT. CDR3 amino acids: CASSRDVQPQHF. The CDR3 DNA reads TGTGCCAGCAGTAGGGACGTTCAGCCCCAGCATTTT.

Of note for this clonotype: Compared with germline, one end of the junction differs, possibly owing to a read error. This chain joins TRBV7-2 and TRBJ2-7; 9 nucleotides match TRBD1. Per germline, CDR1 SGHTA and CDR2 FQGNSA. This CDR3 comprises 15 residues. The DNA for the CDR3 is TGTGCCAACAGCCCAGACAGGGGGTCATCCTACGAGCAGTACTTC. Protein product: CANSPDRGSSYEQYF. The complete variable domain, with remaining parts taken from reference TRBV7-2 and TRBJ2-7, reads GAGVSQSPSNKVTEKGKDVELRCDPISGHTALYWYRQSLGQGLEFLIYFQGNSAPDKSGLPSDRFSAERTGGSVSTLTIQRTQQEDSAVYLCANSPDRGSSYEQYFGPGTRLTVT.

This clonotype was found many times. The chain couples TRBV4-3 to TRBJ2-7; no clear D. The CDR3 is 14 residues long. The germline V gene has CDR1 LGHNA and CDR2 YSLEER. The germline V and J ends were trimmed by 0 bases and 0 bases, with 6 bases remaining between them. CDR3 sequence reads: CASSQDAGSYEQYF. Written as DNA, the CDR3 is TGCGCCAGCAGCCAAGATGCCGGCTCCTACGAGCAGTACTTC.

This clonotype was recorded a few times. The chain combines TRBV4-1 with TRBJ2-3, with D possibly TRBD1 on 6 matching bases. The germline V gene has CDR1 MGHRA and CDR2 YSYEKL. This CDR3 is 16 amino acids long. Trimming removed 4 bases from V and 0 bases from J, with 14 bases in between. CDR3 in amino acids: CASSLGGASSTDTQYF. The CDR3 DNA is TGCGCCAGCAGCCTTGGGGGCGCCTCTAGCACAGATACGCAGTATTTT.

This clonotype has just a few counts. The rearrangement uses TRBV7-8 and TRBJ1-4; D may be TRBD1 (6 bases). V gave up 2 bases and J gave up 7 bases, with 17 bases separating them. From germline, CDR1 is SGHVS and CDR2 FQNEAQ. The CDR3 runs 16 residues. Here the CDR3 DNA reads TGTGCCAGCAGCTTATACGGTGGGGGGCGCGGTGAAAAACTGTTTTTT. Protein: CASSLYGGGRGEKLFF.

This clonotype occurred many times. The J gene is TRBJ2-1, the V gene TRBV20-1; 8 positions agree with TRBD1. J gave up 5 bases and V 3 bases, and 15 bases lay outside the gene matches. Germline CDR1 and CDR2: DFQATT and SNEGSKA (reference sequence). The CDR3 covers 17 residues. The CDR3 spells CSASRRGTGSRDNEQFF. The CDR3 region has the DNA TGCAGTGCTAGCCGCCGGGGGACAGGCTCTAGAGACAATGAGCAGTTCTTC.